The 27 T cell receptor beta chains listed next were all sequenced from one sample in a study of blood T cell repertoires in COVID-19. Assay: immunoSEQ multiplex PCR; the TCRdb copy retains only in-frame clones and omits some. The data contain hundreds of thousands of clones, approximately 89% of them singletons. The sample was PBMCs or T cells enriched from blood (not recorded which). All receptors derive from a woman aged 35 to 49 who had recovered from COVID-19.

This chain joins TRBV14 and TRBJ2-3; perhaps TRBD1 as D (7 bases). The CDR3 extends over 17 amino acids. CDR1 is SGHDN and CDR2 is FVKESK in the germline V gene. The V end was cut by 4 bases, the J end by 0 bases, with 17 bases between. CDR3 coding DNA: TGTGCCAGCAGCCGGAGGCAGGGGGGCCCCAGCACAGATACGCAGTATTTT. This translates into CASSRRQGGPSTDTQYF.

J is TRBJ2-7 and V is TRBV7-3; D possibly corresponds to TRBD1 (6 bases). Trimming pared 2 bases from V and 6 bases from J, leaving 14 bases between. The CDR3 sequence is 14 residues long. The germline gives CDR1 SGHTA, CDR2 FQGTGA. The CDR3 nucleotides read TGTGCCAGCAGCTTACAGGGGCTCTTGGGCGAGCAGTACTTC. Encoded protein: CASSLQGLLGEQYF. The full variable domain, rest sourced from reference TRBV7-3 and TRBJ2-7, is GAGVSQTPSNKVTEKGKYVELRCDPISGHTALYWYRQSLGQGPEFLIYFQGTGAADDSGLPNDRFFAVRPEGSVSTLKIQRTERGDSAVYLCASSLQGLLGEQYFGPGTRLTVT.

V gene TRBV7-8 combines with J gene TRBJ2-1; 8 bases line up with TRBD1. Trimming cost V 2 bases and J 7 bases; bases outside gene matches: 7. This CDR3 spans 15 amino acids. The V gene's germline CDR1 is SGHVS and CDR2 FQNEAQ. CDR3 sequence: CASSLTGGGWNEQFF. For the CDR3, the DNA is TGTGCCAGCAGCTTAACAGGGGGTGGGTGGAATGAGCAGTTCTTC. Looking up the rest from reference TRBV7-8 and TRBJ2-1 gives the full variable domain: GAGVSQSPRYKVAKRGQDVALRCDPISGHVSLFWYQQALGQGPEFLTYFQNEAQLDKSGLPSDRFFAERPEGSVSTLKIQRTQQEDSAVYLCASSLTGGGWNEQFFGPGTRLTVL.

The chain links TRBV4-2 to TRBJ1-6, with 9 bases matching TRBD1. Germline trimming cut 4 bases from V and 0 bases from J; bases unmatched to any gene: 4. This CDR3 is built from 17 residues. Germline lookup yields CDR1 LGHNA and CDR2 YNFKEQ. The DNA of the CDR3 is TGTGCCAGCAGCCGTGACAGGGGGAGCTCCTATAATTCACCCCTCCACTTT. This translates into CASSRDRGSSYNSPLHF.

V is TRBV25-1 and J is TRBJ2-5; perhaps TRBD1 as D (5 bases). This CDR3 has 17 residues. Germline-derived CDR1 and CDR2 are MGHDK and SYGVNS. Trimming left V 4 bases short and J 5 bases short, with 23 bases between. The CDR3 bases are TGTGCCAGCAGTGCTCCCCTCTCGGGTACCAAGGGGGAGACCCAGTACTTC. It yields the protein CASSAPLSGTKGETQYF.

This chain links TRBV5-8 with TRBJ1-4; 7 bases are a match to TRBD1. CDR1 and CDR2 from the germline V gene are SGHTS and YDEGEE. V lost 5 bases and J lost 1; bases outside the gene matches: 5. The CDR3 consists of 15 residues. In nucleotides, the CDR3 is TGTGCCAGCAGGGAACGGACAGGAACTAATGAAAAACTGTTTTTT. As protein: CASRERTGTNEKLFF.

This chain links TRBV14 with TRBJ1-2, with D possibly TRBD1 on 5 matching bases. With 1 base removed from V and 7 bases from J, the gap between germline ends came to 13 bases. Germline V gene sequence: CDR1 SGHDN, CDR2 FVKESK. The CDR3 totals 14 residues. CDR3 protein: CASSQGGGAGGYTF. CDR3 bases: TGTGCCAGCAGCCAAGGAGGAGGGGCCGGTGGCTACACCTTC.

This clone was observed a handful of times. The V and J genes are TRBV9 and TRBJ2-5; D perhaps matches TRBD2 (6 bases). V gave up 5 bases and J gave up 5 bases, with 16 bases separating them. CDR3 length equals 14 residues. Germline CDR1 reads SGDLS; CDR2 reads YYNGEE. The CDR3 sequence: CASRKHGGDETQYF. The CDR3 nucleotides read TGTGCCAGCAGAAAGCATGGCGGGGATGAGACCCAGTACTTC.

The CDR3 loop reads CASRPPGQGTGELFF. CDR3 DNA sequence: TGTGCCAGCAGGCCGCCGGGACAGGGCACCGGGGAGCTGTTTTTT. V is TRBV7-9 and J is TRBJ2-2, with 9 bases matching TRBD1. The CDR3 loop spans 15 amino acids. Trimming at V came to 6 bases and at J to 4 bases, leaving 6 bases not matched to a gene. Germline CDR1 reads SEHNR; CDR2 reads FQNEAQ (reference sequence).

This chain links TRBV7-8 with TRBJ2-2, with D hard to call. The CDR3 loop spans 14 amino acids. Trimming stripped 2 bases from V and 7 bases from J, with 11 bases between. Germline CDR1 is SGHVS and CDR2 is FQNEAQ. The CDR3 DNA reads TGTGCCAGCAGCTTAATTATGGCCAGCGGGGAGCTGTTTTTT. The encoded protein is CASSLIMASGELFF.

V and J are TRBV19 and TRBJ2-5; TRBD1 matches at 9 bases. The CDR3 has 17 amino acids. V trimming: 0 bases; J trimming: 4 bases; junction bases outside the gene matches: 9. Germline CDR1 LNHDA, CDR2 SQIVND (reference sequence). DNA for the CDR3: TGTGCCAGTAGTATAGATCTTGGGACAGGGTATCGAGAGACCCAGTACTTC. Protein product: CASSIDLGTGYRETQYF.

The rearrangement joins TRBV5-1 to TRBJ1-4; 8 nucleotides line up with TRBD1. V trimming: 3 bases; J trimming: 2 bases; junction bases outside the gene matches: 6. The CDR3 covers 16 residues. CDR1 and CDR2 (germline): SGHRS, YFSETQ. Here the CDR3 reads CASSSQGASTNEKLFF. The CDR3 nucleotides read TGCGCCAGCAGCTCTCAGGGGGCGTCGACTAATGAAAAACTGTTTTTT. The entire variable domain, with the rest obtained from reference TRBV5-1 and TRBJ1-4, is as follows: KAGVTQTPRYLIKTRGQQVTLSCSPISGHRSVSWYQQTPGQGLQFLFEYFSETQRNKGNFPGRFSGRQFSNSRSEMNVSTLELGDSALYLCASSSQGASTNEKLFFGSGTQLSVL.

The V gene is TRBV23-1, the J gene TRBJ1-2, with D hard to call. TRBV23-1 is filed as an ORF, its function uncertain. The V and J ends lost 0 bases and 4 bases respectively, with 12 bases between them. The CDR3 spans 15 residues. The CDR3 reads CASSQSGGKTYGYTF. In nucleotides, the CDR3 is TGCGCCAGCAGTCAATCTGGAGGGAAAACCTATGGCTACACCTTC.

The chain combines TRBV11-2 with TRBJ2-2; D uncertain. Germline CDR1 SGHAT, CDR2 FQNNGV. Trimming took 1 base from V and 4 from J, leaving 16 bases between them. This CDR3 spans 17 amino acids. The CDR3 reads CASSLVPFGLRTGELFF. Written as DNA, the CDR3 is TGTGCCAGCAGCTTAGTTCCATTTGGGCTTCGCACCGGGGAGCTGTTTTTT. The full variable domain, its missing parts supplied by reference TRBV11-2 and TRBJ2-2, is EAGVAQSPRYKIIEKRQSVAFWCNPISGHATLYWYQQILGQGPKLLIQFQNNGVVDDSQLPKDRFSAERLKGVDSTLKIQPAKLEDSAVYLCASSLVPFGLRTGELFFGEGSRLTVL.

The chain couples TRBV24-1 to TRBJ2-1; maybe TRBD1 (5 bases). V was pared by 9 bases and J by 6 bases, with 14 bases between. The CDR3 totals 13 residues. Germline values: CDR1 KGHDR, CDR2 SFDVKD. CDR3 coding DNA: TGTGCCACCGGCAGCGAAGGGGTCAATGAGCAGTTCTTC. This encodes CATGSEGVNEQFF.

The V and J genes are TRBV11-2 and TRBJ1-2; 9 bases align to TRBD1. The V and J ends lost 1 base and 11 bases, in that order; junction bases with no gene match: 8. Per germline, CDR1 SGHAT and CDR2 FQNNGV. This CDR3 has 14 amino acids. DNA of the CDR3: TGTGCCAGCAGCTTAGCCCCCGGGACAGGGAGGTACACCTTC. It encodes CASSLAPGTGRYTF.

A remark on this clone: The same CDR3 arises from other DNA sequences in this sample as well. The rearrangement joins TRBV9 to TRBJ2-3; 8 bases match TRBD2. The CDR3 totals 15 residues. The germline V gene has CDR1 SGDLS and CDR2 YYNGEE. The V and J ends lost 0 bases and 2 bases, in that order; junction bases with no gene match: 2. CDR3 DNA: TGTGCCAGCAGCGTAGGAGCGGGAGCCACAGATACGCAGTATTTT. Its translation is CASSVGAGATDTQYF.

V usage is TRBV11-2 and J usage is TRBJ1-1; D remains unclear. The length of the CDR3 is 15 residues. Trimming left V 0 bases short and J 2 bases short, with 10 bases between. Germline assignment: CDR1 SGHAT and CDR2 FQNNGV. The CDR3 coding sequence is TGTGCCAGCAGCTTAGATCTAGGAGGAAACACTGAAGCTTTCTTT. This codes for CASSLDLGGNTEAFF.

This chain links TRBV4-1 with TRBJ2-5; 11 bases agree with TRBD1. CDR1 and CDR2 (germline): MGHRA, YSYEKL. The junction had 11 bases not matched to a gene; V was cut back by 1 base and J by 4 bases. The length of the CDR3 is 18 residues. This chain's CDR3 is CASSQVSFGQGAGETQYF. The CDR3 DNA reads TGCGCCAGCAGCCAAGTCAGTTTCGGACAGGGGGCGGGAGAGACCCAGTACTTC.

This clone was counted once. This chain uses TRBV9 with TRBJ2-1; 13 nucleotides agree with TRBD2. The CDR3 is 16 residues long. The J segment lost 10 bases and the V segment lost 4 bases, leaving 11 bases of the junction unmatched. The germline CDR1 and CDR2 sequences are SGDLS and YYNGEE. This CDR3 reads CASSPRRTSGRIEQFF. The CDR3 nucleotides read TGTGCCAGCAGCCCGCGTAGGACTAGCGGGAGAATCGAGCAGTTCTTC.

The chain is built from TRBV3-1 (or the pseudogene TRBV3-2) and TRBJ2-2, with 7 nucleotides matching TRBD2. The length of the CDR3 is 16 residues. The junction had 12 bases not matched to a gene; V was cut back by 3 bases and J by 8 bases. The germline V gene encodes CDR1 LGHDT and CDR2 YNNKEL (reference sequence). The CDR3 region has the DNA TGTGCCAGCAGCCAGCCGGGACTAACTGCTCGGGGGGAGCTGTTTTTT. Its protein is CASSQPGLTARGELFF.

The rearrangement links TRBV29-1 to TRBJ2-1; 9 bases map to TRBD2. The CDR3 spans 13 residues. Germline CDR1 is SQVTM and CDR2 is ANQGSEA. The V segment lost 6 bases and the J segment 5 bases; nucleotides outside the gene matches: 5. The CDR3 DNA sequence: TGCAGCGTGAGCGGGGGGCGAGACAATGAGCAGTTCTTC. Translating it yields CSVSGGRDNEQFF.

This clone came up once. The rearrangement links TRBV5-1 to TRBJ2-3, with TRBD2 matching over 12 bases. CDR3 length: 18 amino acids. Trimming cost V 4 bases and J 0 bases; bases outside gene matches: 9. CDR1 is SGHRS, CDR2 YFSETQ, per germline. The CDR3 DNA follows: TGCGCCAGCAGCCAGGCAACTAGCGGGGGGAGAAGCACAGATACGCAGTATTTT. Its translation: CASSQATSGGRSTDTQYF.

The V and J genes are TRBV27 and TRBJ2-7; D possibly corresponds to TRBD2 (6 bases). The CDR3 is made up of 12 amino acids. Germline CDR1 is MNHEY and CDR2 is SMNVEV (reference sequence). The V gene lost 3 bases and the J gene lost 4 bases, with 7 bases spanning the gap. CDR3 sequence reads: CASSLGGYEQYF. DNA of the CDR3: TGTGCCAGCAGTTTGGGGGGTTACGAGCAGTACTTC.

The chain recombines TRBV11-3 with TRBJ2-7; 9 bases line up with TRBD2. The CDR3 is 17 amino acids. With V trimmed by 5 bases and J by 0 bases, 11 bases remained unmatched. Germline CDR1 and CDR2: SGHNT and YENEEA. CDR3 protein: CASSPRGSGGSSYEQYF. CDR3 DNA sequence: TGTGCCAGCAGCCCTCGGGGTAGCGGGGGAAGCTCCTACGAGCAGTACTTC.

This clone has a handful of counts. V gene TRBV27 combines with J gene TRBJ1-5; D gene ambiguous. The ends were cut back, 3 bases at V and 3 bases at J, with 9 bases in the middle. The germline CDR1 and CDR2 sequences are MNHEY and SMNVEV (reference sequence). The CDR3 has 14 residues. The CDR3, as DNA: TGTGCCAGCAGTTTTGGCGCGGACAATCAGCCCCAGCATTTT. As protein: CASSFGADNQPQHF.

The chain recombines TRBV27 with TRBJ1-5, with TRBD1 matching over 8 bases. V was clipped by 3 bases and J by 4 bases; unmatched bases: 8. This CDR3 comprises 16 residues. Germline assignment: CDR1 MNHEY and CDR2 SMNVEV (reference sequence). CDR3 amino acids: CASSLSPGGSNQPQHF. As DNA, the CDR3 is TGTGCCAGCAGTTTGTCCCCAGGGGGCTCAAATCAGCCCCAGCATTTT.